This entry lists 24 T cell receptor beta chains sequenced from one sample in a study of cytotoxic CD8 clonotypes in ibrutinib-treated CLL. Only in-frame clones appear in the TCRdb table, and some are missing; sequencing was by immunoSEQ multiplex PCR. Among 100,000 to 150,000 clones listed, roughly 85% were seen once. Here the sequenced sample was PBMCs, taken after 24 months of ibrutinib treatment. All receptors come from a human donor with chronic lymphocytic leukemia.

CDR3 DNA sequence: TGCGCCAGCAGCCAAGCCGGGACAGGGTTCACTGAAGCTTTCTTT. It codes for CASSQAGTGFTEAFF. The chain is built from TRBV4-3 and TRBJ1-1; 9 nucleotides match TRBD1. CDR3 size: 15 residues. V trimming: 1 base; J trimming: 4 bases; junction bases outside the gene matches: 4. Germline CDR1 reads LGHNA; CDR2 reads YSLEER.

This chain uses TRBV10-3 with TRBJ1-3, with D possibly matching TRBD1 (6 bases). Germline-derived CDR1 and CDR2 are ENHRY and SYGVKD. This CDR3 has 12 residues. V gave up 8 bases and J gave up 11 bases, with 16 bases separating them. The CDR3 spells CAIGDKGSAIYF. CDR3 nucleotides: TGTGCCATCGGGGACAAGGGGTCGGCCATATATTTT.

V and J are TRBV23-1 and TRBJ2-3; a weak D match, TRBD2 (6 bases). TRBV23-1 is filed as an ORF, its function uncertain. This CDR3 comprises 14 residues. The germline V and J ends were trimmed by 3 bases and 2 bases, with 9 bases remaining between them. CDR3 coding DNA: TGCGCCAGCAGTCACCGGGACTTCACAGATACGCAGTATTTT. Translating gives CASSHRDFTDTQYF.

The gene calls are TRBV5-8 and TRBJ2-7; unclear D gene. Germline values: CDR1 SGHTS, CDR2 YDEGEE. V was clipped by 5 bases and J by 9 bases, with 12 bases between them. The CDR3 contains 11 residues. The CDR3 loop is CASSSRVMQYF. As DNA, the CDR3 is TGTGCCAGCAGTTCCAGAGTGATGCAGTACTTC.

The rearrangement links TRBV19 to TRBJ2-7; a weak D match, TRBD2 (6 bases). The CDR3 runs to 13 residues. The V gene's germline CDR1 is LNHDA and CDR2 SQIVND (reference sequence). V was clipped by 3 bases and J by 7 bases, with 13 bases between them. In DNA, the CDR3 is TGTGCCAGTAGTATCTCCAGACTAGAGGAGCAGTACTTC. Its protein product is CASSISRLEEQYF.

The CDR3 loop is CASSPQARQGPLYEQYF. The CDR3 bases are TGTGCCAGCAGCCCCCAAGCGAGACAGGGCCCCCTCTACGAGCAGTACTTC. The V and J genes are TRBV5-6 and TRBJ2-7, with TRBD1 matching over 7 bases. Trimming took 4 bases from V and 3 from J; bases not matched to a gene: 16. Germline loops: CDR1 SGHDT, CDR2 YYEEEE. The CDR3 totals 17 residues.

About this clone: Other DNA sequences in this sample translate to the same CDR3. V usage is TRBV20-1 and J usage is TRBJ2-5; D is unresolved. CDR1 is DFQATT, CDR2 SNEGSKA, per germline (reference sequence). The CDR3 sequence is 11 residues long. V was clipped by 5 bases and J by 5 bases, with 9 bases between them. Here the CDR3 reads CSAASRETQYF. The CDR3 coding sequence is TGCAGTGCTGCAAGCCGGGAGACCCAGTACTTC.

The chain couples TRBV7-9 to TRBJ1-2; 7 nucleotides agree with TRBD1. Germline values: CDR1 SEHNR, CDR2 FQNEAQ (reference sequence). The V and J ends lost 5 bases and 3 bases, in that order; junction bases with no gene match: 15. There are 17 residues in the CDR3. CDR3 in DNA: TGTGCCAGCAGCCCCAAACCTCGACAGGGCGAACACTATGGCTACACCTTC. The encoded protein is CASSPKPRQGEHYGYTF.

The chain recombines TRBV27 with TRBJ2-6; TRBD1 agrees at 11 bases. V was pared by 5 bases and J by 4 bases, with 7 bases of the junction left unmatched. CDR3 length equals 17 residues. CDR1 and CDR2 (germline): MNHEY, SMNVEV (reference sequence). In DNA form, the CDR3 reads TGTGCCAGCAGTCCCGGACAGGGGGCTCTGGGGGCCAACGTCCTGACTTTC. Translation gives CASSPGQGALGANVLTF.

The chain is built from TRBV5-1 and TRBJ2-7; weak D call: TRBD2 (5 bases). Germline V CDR1 and CDR2: SGHRS, YFSETQ. The germline V and J ends were trimmed by 4 bases and 3 bases, with 17 bases remaining between them. The CDR3 has 15 amino acids. This CDR3 reads CASSIAGPRGYEQYF. The CDR3, as DNA: TGCGCCAGCAGCATAGCCGGGCCCCGGGGCTACGAGCAGTACTTC.

The chain employs TRBV2 and TRBJ1-5; D not resolved. Trimming took 10 bases from V and 0 from J, leaving 10 bases between them. The CDR3 is 13 amino acids. Germline CDR1 SNHLY, CDR2 FYNNEI. The CDR3 region is CATIRDSNQPQHF. The CDR3, as DNA: TGTGCCACCATAAGGGATAGCAATCAGCCCCAGCATTTT.

The chain uses TRBV18 and TRBJ2-2; D is perhaps TRBD1 (5 bases). Trimming shortened V by 0 bases and J by 4 bases, and 12 bases separated the two germline ends. Germline values: CDR1 KGHSH, CDR2 LQKENI. The CDR3 consists of 16 residues. CDR3 region: CASSPPGRVGTGELFF. CDR3 in DNA: TGTGCCAGCTCACCACCGGGCAGGGTGGGCACCGGGGAGCTGTTTTTT.

V gene TRBV25-1 combines with J gene TRBJ2-5; 7 nucleotides agree with TRBD1. Gene TRBJ2-7 matches the end of the DNA better, so the J call may be wrong. The V gene's germline CDR1 is MGHDK and CDR2 SYGVNS. The CDR3 contains 16 residues. CDR3 amino acids: CASSPSRGDRAHEQYF. The CDR3 DNA sequence: TGTGCCAGCAGTCCTTCCAGGGGAGACAGGGCCCACGAGCAGTACTTC.

The chain employs TRBV14 and TRBJ1-2; D is ambiguous. V dropped 0 bases and J dropped 4 bases, with 21 bases sitting between them. The CDR3 consists of 18 residues. In germline, CDR1 is SGHDN, CDR2 FVKESK. In DNA, the CDR3 is TGTGCCAGCAGCCAAGATCTTATTAGGCAGTTCGGTAGCTATGGCTACACCTTC. Translated, it gives CASSQDLIRQFGSYGYTF.

This clone has a handful of counts. This chain connects TRBV2 to TRBJ2-3; possibly TRBD2 for D (5 bases). The CDR3 totals 15 residues. Germline CDR1 reads SNHLY; CDR2 reads FYNNEI. V was trimmed by 5 bases and J by 2 bases, leaving 14 bases between them. In DNA, the CDR3 is TGTGCCAGCAGTCCGTTGTACGGGGACACAGATACGCAGTATTTT. It specifies CASSPLYGDTDTQYF.

The rearrangement joins TRBV28 to TRBJ1-5; tentatively, D is TRBD1 (5 bases). Germline CDR1 and CDR2: MDHEN and SYDVKM. The CDR3 runs 12 residues. V lost 4 bases, J lost 7 bases, and 8 bases lay in between. CDR3 in amino acids: CASSSQGQPQHF. CDR3 DNA: TGTGCCAGCAGTTCCCAGGGCCAGCCCCAGCATTTT.

The rearrangement joins TRBV28 to TRBJ1-1, with a possible D match to TRBD1 (5 bases). The CDR3 length is 12 residues. CDR1 is MDHEN, CDR2 SYDVKM, per germline. V shed 6 bases and J shed 3 bases, with 8 bases lying between them. CDR3 region: CASRSRDTEAFF. In DNA form, the CDR3 reads TGTGCCAGCAGGAGCAGGGACACTGAAGCTTTCTTT.

V usage is TRBV5-1 and J usage is TRBJ2-5; D possibly uses TRBD1 or TRBD2 (5 bases each). Trimming took off 0 bases at V and 4 bases at J, with 16 bases between the two ends. The CDR3 contains 16 residues. Germline V CDR1 and CDR2: SGHRS, YFSETQ. The CDR3 bases are TGCGCCAGCAGCTTGGCAGTCGGATTCGGGGCAGAGACCCAGTACTTC. Its protein product is CASSLAVGFGAETQYF.

The V and J genes are TRBV28 and TRBJ1-1, with D maybe TRBD1 (5 bases). The CDR3 is 13 amino acids. CDR1 is MDHEN and CDR2 is SYDVKM in the germline V gene. Between the trimmed V and J ends, which lost 3 bases and 4 bases, there was a span of 9 bases. The CDR3 protein is CASSLGGVTEAFF. The CDR3 DNA follows: TGTGCCAGCAGTTTGGGGGGTGTCACTGAAGCTTTCTTT.

The chain has TRBV27 and TRBJ2-1; the D is unclear. The germline V gene encodes CDR1 MNHEY and CDR2 SMNVEV (reference sequence). V dropped 4 bases and J dropped 6 bases, with 19 bases sitting between them. CDR3 size: 16 residues. CDR3 sequence reads: CASSSPTLSEVNEQFF. The CDR3 coding sequence is TGTGCCAGCAGTTCCCCCACGCTCAGTGAAGTCAATGAGCAGTTCTTC.

V and J are TRBV6-1 and TRBJ2-7, with TRBD2 matching 14 bases. CDR3 length equals 13 residues. Germline-derived CDR1 and CDR2 are MNHNS and SASEGT. Unmatched junction bases numbered 5, after V lost 11 bases and J lost 5 bases. The CDR3 DNA reads as TGTGCCGGGTCGGGACTAGCGGGGGACGAGCAGTACTTC. It specifies CAGSGLAGDEQYF.

The chain combines TRBV5-4 with TRBJ2-7; tentatively, D is TRBD2 (6 bases). The CDR3 length is 15 residues. Between the trimmed V and J ends, which lost 3 bases and 2 bases, there was a span of 15 bases. Germline CDR1 is SGHNT and CDR2 is YYREEE (reference sequence). CDR3 in amino acids: CASSSNSGGPYEQYF. The CDR3 coding sequence is TGTGCCAGCAGCTCAAATAGCGGCGGGCCCTACGAGCAGTACTTC.

The chain is built from TRBV6-5 and TRBJ2-3, with 10 bases aligning to TRBD2. The CDR3 runs to 16 residues. Trimming removed 1 base from V and 5 bases from J; junction bases left unmatched: 6. Germline-derived CDR1 and CDR2 are MNHEY and SVGAGI. The CDR3 sequence: CASSYLSGGARDTQYF. The DNA for the CDR3 is TGTGCCAGCAGTTACTTGAGCGGGGGGGCCCGAGATACGCAGTATTTT.

The chain has TRBV5-1 and TRBJ2-7, with 12 positions matching TRBD2. Germline trimming cut 5 bases from V and 7 bases from J; bases unmatched to any gene: 10. This CDR3 is built from 15 residues. The germline V gene has CDR1 SGHRS and CDR2 YFSETQ. CDR3 sequence (DNA): TGCGCCAGCAGGGGGACTAGCGGGCTATTAGGTGAGCAGTACTTC. Residues: CASRGTSGLLGEQYF.